The next 32 T cell receptor beta chains were all read from a single sample in a study of cytomegalovirus exposure and HLA in healthy donors. Primers for the PCR totalled 60 Vbeta and 13 Jbeta. The table came from immunoSEQ multiplex PCR; TCRdb's copy has only in-frame clones and leaves some out. The sample carries around 120,000 clones, 65% to 90% recorded once. The sequenced material came from PBMCs. These receptors were taken from a man aged 18 to 30 in good health and CMV-seronegative.

This clone is labeled medium-sized. CDR3: CASRASTGIGEKLFF. The CDR3 region has the DNA TGTGCCAGCAGGGCTTCGACAGGGATTGGTGAAAAACTGTTTTTT. The genes are TRBV25-1 and TRBJ1-4; 7 positions match TRBD1. V lost 6 bases and J lost 7; bases outside the gene matches: 11. The CDR3 loop spans 15 amino acids. Germline V gives CDR1 MGHDK, CDR2 SYGVNS.

V gene TRBV5-4 combines with J gene TRBJ2-3; 12 bases match TRBD2. The CDR3 consists of 15 residues. The germline CDR1 and CDR2 sequences are SGHNT and YYREEE (reference sequence). V gave up 4 bases and J gave up 5 bases; unmatched junction bases: 5. Written as DNA, the CDR3 is TGTGCCAGCAGCGTACCGGGACTAGCGGGAGATACGCAGTATTTT. Translation: CASSVPGLAGDTQYF.

This chain joins TRBV14 and TRBJ2-3; D might be TRBD2 (6 bases). V gave up 0 bases and J gave up 1 base, with 11 bases separating them. Germline values: CDR1 SGHDN, CDR2 FVKESK. The CDR3 is 16 amino acids. The CDR3 reads CASSQDFRGGTDTQYF. In DNA form, the CDR3 reads TGTGCCAGCAGCCAAGATTTTCGCGGGGGCACAGATACGCAGTATTTT.

This clone was observed a single time. This chain links TRBV6-6 with TRBJ1-2, with 7 bases fitting TRBD1. Trimming cost V 7 bases and J 6 bases; bases outside gene matches: 8. The CDR3 consists of 13 residues. Looked up from germline, CDR1 is MNHNY and CDR2 is SVGAGI (reference sequence). CDR3 DNA sequence: TGTGCCAGCAATAAACAGGGGACAGATGGCTACACCTTC. Protein sequence: CASNKQGTDGYTF.

A few counts support this clone. V usage is TRBV27 and J usage is TRBJ2-3; no reliable D call. CDR1 is MNHEY, CDR2 SMNVEV, per germline (reference sequence). V was shortened by 4 bases and J by 1 base, with 9 bases between the two germline ends. The CDR3 loop spans 14 amino acids. The CDR3 loop reads CASSWRFGTDTQYF. CDR3 in DNA: TGTGCCAGCAGTTGGAGATTCGGCACAGATACGCAGTATTTT.

The V gene is TRBV6-1, the J gene TRBJ2-5, with D perhaps TRBD1 (5 bases). The CDR3 is 13 residues long. Germline V gene sequence: CDR1 MNHNS, CDR2 SASEGT. Deletions cut 2 bases from V and 5 bases from J, with 9 bases between. CDR3 loop: CASSEPGIETQYF. The CDR3 nucleotides read TGTGCCAGCAGTGAACCAGGGATTGAGACCCAGTACTTC.

This clone was observed a single time. Here the CDR3 DNA reads TGTGCCAGCAGCTCAGCCTGGCAAATGAACACTGAAGCTTTCTTT. Encoded protein: CASSSAWQMNTEAFF. The chain links TRBV7-2 to TRBJ1-1; D gene uncertain. The V gene lost 4 bases and the J gene lost 0 bases, with 12 bases spanning the gap. CDR1 and CDR2 from the germline V gene are SGHTA and FQGNSA. The CDR3 has 15 amino acids.

V usage is TRBV19 and J usage is TRBJ2-7, with a possible D match to TRBD1 (5 bases). Germline CDR1 and CDR2: LNHDA and SQIVND (reference sequence). Trimming pared 5 bases from V and 2 bases from J, leaving 13 bases between. This CDR3 is built from 14 residues. CDR3 nucleotides: TGTGCCAGTAGTTCGGGCACAGGTACCTACGAGCAGTACTTC. This codes for CASSSGTGTYEQYF.

The chain links TRBV4-3 to TRBJ2-7, with 9 bases identical to TRBD1. Germline V gene sequence: CDR1 LGHNA, CDR2 YSLEER. The ends lost 0 bases at V and 4 bases at J; junction bases unmatched: 4. There are 15 residues in the CDR3. CDR3 loop: CASSQDPGTGYEQYF. CDR3 nucleotides: TGCGCCAGCAGCCAAGATCCAGGGACAGGGTACGAGCAGTACTTC.

The chain combines TRBV7-2 with TRBJ2-2; TRBD2 is a possible D gene (6 bases). This CDR3 contains 16 residues. Per the germline V gene, CDR1 is SGHTA and CDR2 is FQGNSA. V lost 5 bases to trimming and J lost 5 bases, with 18 bases between them. The CDR3 bases are TGTGCCAGCAGCGACCGGGACTTCCTTCTGACCGGGGAGCTGTTTTTT. Its protein product is CASSDRDFLLTGELFF.

The CDR3 reads CASSLVKGGVYNEQFF. The CDR3 DNA reads as TGTGCCAGCAGCTTGGTGAAGGGGGGGGTTTACAATGAGCAGTTCTTC. The chain uses TRBV5-8 and TRBJ2-1; weak D call: TRBD2 (7 bases). Germline V gene data show CDR1 as SGHTS and CDR2 as YDEGEE. This CDR3 has 16 residues. Trimming stripped 0 bases from V and 4 bases from J, with 14 bases between.

The genes are TRBV7-3 and TRBJ2-5, with TRBD2 matching 10 bases. The CDR3 loop spans 15 amino acids. CDR1 is SGHTA, CDR2 FQGTGA, per germline. Trimming at V came to 5 bases and at J to 3 bases, leaving 6 bases not matched to a gene. CDR3: CASSPSGGVKETQYF. In DNA, the CDR3 is TGTGCCAGCAGCCCTAGCGGGGGTGTTAAAGAGACCCAGTACTTC.

The chain joins TRBV28 to TRBJ1-5, with 11 positions matching TRBD1. J was trimmed by 9 bases and V by 3 bases; bases with no gene match: 10. The CDR3 consists of 16 residues. Looked up from germline, CDR1 is MDHEN and CDR2 is SYDVKM. CDR3 bases: TGTGCCAGCAGTTTGTTCAGGACAGGGGGCAGGAGGCCCCAGCATTTT. Its translation: CASSLFRTGGRRPQHF.

The chain employs TRBV4-1 and TRBJ2-1, with 7 bases lining up with TRBD2. The J segment lost 3 bases and the V segment lost 0 bases, leaving 2 bases of the junction unmatched. Looked up from germline, CDR1 is MGHRA and CDR2 is YSYEKL. The CDR3 has 15 amino acids. CDR3 sequence (DNA): TGCGCCAGCAGCCAAGAAGGGACTAACTACAATGAGCAGTTCTTC. Translated: CASSQEGTNYNEQFF.

This clone appeared a single time. This chain links TRBV4-1 with TRBJ1-1; possible D gene TRBD1, 5 bases. The CDR3 covers 16 residues. Germline CDR1 MGHRA, CDR2 YSYEKL. Trimming left V 6 bases short and J 0 bases short, with 17 bases between. For the CDR3, the DNA is TGCGCCAGCAGACCCGGGACTGGATTTATGAACACTGAAGCTTTCTTT. Its translation is CASRPGTGFMNTEAFF.

This clone was counted a few times. The rearrangement links TRBV6-5 to TRBJ1-1; tentative D call: TRBD1 (5 bases). V was clipped by 8 bases and J by 1 base, with 14 bases between them. Germline V gene data show CDR1 as MNHEY and CDR2 as SVGAGI. The CDR3 loop spans 14 amino acids. CDR3 in amino acids: CASRPSGGNTEAFF. The CDR3, as DNA: TGTGCCAGCCGTCCCTCGGGGGGGAACACTGAAGCTTTCTTT.

The V and J genes are TRBV6-6 and TRBJ1-2; TRBD1 is a possible D gene (6 bases). The V and J ends lost 0 bases and 5 bases respectively, with 7 bases between them. CDR3 length: 13 amino acids. CDR1 and CDR2 (germline): MNHNY, SVGAGI (reference sequence). The CDR3 here is CASSYSQGYGYTF. The CDR3 coding sequence is TGTGCCAGCAGTTACTCGCAGGGGTATGGCTACACCTTC.

The chain couples TRBV4-1 to TRBJ1-4, with D perhaps matching TRBD1 (5 bases). V lost 0 bases and J 6 bases, leaving 14 bases between the germline ends. The length of the CDR3 is 16 residues. Germline CDR1 reads MGHRA; CDR2 reads YSYEKL. CDR3 amino acids: CASSQEPARAYEKLFF. DNA for the CDR3: TGCGCCAGCAGCCAAGAACCAGCCAGGGCGTATGAAAAACTGTTTTTT.

The V gene is TRBV5-6, the J gene TRBJ2-7; 7 nucleotides match TRBD1. Germline CDR1 and CDR2: SGHDT and YYEEEE. The V segment lost 4 bases and the J segment 3 bases; nucleotides outside the gene matches: 10. CDR3 length: 15 residues. CDR3 nucleotide sequence: TGTGCCAGCAGCCTACCCGGGACAGAGGACTACGAGCAGTACTTC. Residues: CASSLPGTEDYEQYF.

The rearrangement uses TRBV5-1 and TRBJ1-2, with a possible D match to TRBD1 (5 bases). V was trimmed by 0 bases and J by 4 bases, leaving 10 bases between them. Germline V gene lookup returns CDR1 SGHRS and CDR2 YFSETQ. The CDR3 runs to 14 residues. DNA for the CDR3: TGCGCCAGCAGCTTGGGCAGGGTGGGCTATGGCTACACCTTC. Translating gives CASSLGRVGYGYTF.

The chain joins TRBV4-2 to TRBJ2-7; TRBD2 aligns across 9 bases. After removal of 4 bases from V and 6 bases from J, the junction contained 10 bases not matched to a gene. Germline values: CDR1 LGHNA, CDR2 YNFKEQ. CDR3 length: 15 residues. CDR3 residues: CASSPHGGGAVEQYF. CDR3 sequence (DNA): TGTGCCAGCAGCCCTCACGGCGGGGGGGCGGTCGAGCAGTACTTC.

There are a few counts of this clone. V gene TRBV10-1 combines with J gene TRBJ2-1; 9 bases line up with TRBD1. The CDR3 length is 14 residues. Trimming took 3 bases from V and 15 from J; bases not matched to a gene: 12. Germline V CDR1 and CDR2: WNHNN, SYGVQD (reference sequence). CDR3 loop: CASSDNAGQGRPFF. Here the CDR3 DNA reads TGCGCCAGCAGTGACAACGCGGGACAGGGTAGGCCGTTCTTC.

The chain links TRBV6-6 to TRBJ2-3; D not resolved. The CDR3 covers 16 residues. V was shortened by 2 bases and J by 1 base, with 13 bases between the two germline ends. Germline V lookup: CDR1 MNHNY, CDR2 SVGAGI (reference sequence). CDR3 coding DNA: TGTGCCAGCAGTTACCTCAGGTCAAGTCGCACAGATACGCAGTATTTT. Translation gives CASSYLRSSRTDTQYF.

The chain combines TRBV7-6 with TRBJ1-4, with 9 bases aligning to TRBD1. CDR3 size: 18 residues. The junction had 11 bases not matched to a gene; V was cut back by 1 base and J by 5 bases. The germline V gene encodes CDR1 SGHVS and CDR2 FNYEAQ. As DNA, the CDR3 is TGTGCCAGCAGCTTAGTGCGGCCCGGGACAGGGAAAAATGAAAAACTGTTTTTT. Translation gives CASSLVRPGTGKNEKLFF.

This chain joins TRBV27 and TRBJ1-2; 12 bases line up with TRBD1. The CDR3 contains 15 residues. After removal of 5 bases from V and 4 bases from J, the junction contained 5 bases not matched to a gene. The germline gives CDR1 MNHEY, CDR2 SMNVEV (reference sequence). CDR3 nucleotide sequence: TGTGCCAGCAGTGGGACAGGGGGCTGGTTCTATGGCTACACCTTC. Amino acids: CASSGTGGWFYGYTF.

In this sample, this clone turned up a few times. The J gene is TRBJ1-6, the V gene TRBV6-5, with 7 bases fitting TRBD1. V shed 2 bases and J 14 bases; nucleotides not matched to a gene: 9. Germline CDR1 reads MNHEY; CDR2 reads SVGAGI. This CDR3 has 14 residues. This CDR3 is CASSYGQPQGALHF. Written as DNA, the CDR3 is TGTGCCAGCAGTTACGGACAACCTCAGGGGGCCCTCCACTTT.

The chain employs TRBV2 and TRBJ1-5, with 8 nucleotides matching TRBD1. This CDR3 region has 15 residues. The V gene end was trimmed by 7 bases and the J gene end by 6 bases; junction bases not matched to a gene: 11. The germline V gene encodes CDR1 SNHLY and CDR2 FYNNEI. In DNA, the CDR3 is TGTGCCAGCAATTTCGGACAGGGCGAACGTCAGCCCCAGCATTTT. The encoded protein is CASNFGQGERQPQHF.

V usage is TRBV6-5 and J usage is TRBJ1-3; 7 nucleotides align to TRBD1. The V and J ends lost 5 bases and 2 bases, in that order; junction bases with no gene match: 6. Germline CDR1 reads MNHEY; CDR2 reads SVGAGI. The CDR3 totals 15 residues. The CDR3 sequence: CASSNDRVTGNTIYF. In DNA, the CDR3 is TGTGCCAGCAGTAACGACAGGGTGACTGGAAACACCATATATTTT.

This chain joins TRBV10-2 and TRBJ1-5; 8 bases are shared with TRBD1. Germline values: CDR1 WSHSY, CDR2 SAAADI. The CDR3 runs 15 residues. The trim removed 8 bases at V and 2 bases at J, leaving 8 bases unmatched. The CDR3 is CASLDRVGGNQPQHF. CDR3 nucleotides: TGCGCCAGCCTGGACAGGGTTGGGGGCAATCAGCCCCAGCATTTT.

The J gene is TRBJ2-3, the V gene TRBV7-3; 13 bases fit TRBD2. After removal of 4 bases from V and 6 bases from J, the junction contained 7 bases not matched to a gene. CDR1 is SGHTA and CDR2 is FQGTGA in the germline V gene. The CDR3 covers 16 residues. Here the CDR3 reads CASSSGLAGSLDTQYF. CDR3 DNA: TGTGCCAGCAGCTCGGGACTAGCGGGGTCCCTGGATACGCAGTATTTT.

This clone was seen a few times. The chain employs TRBV5-4 and TRBJ1-1, with D perhaps matching TRBD1 (5 bases). This CDR3 spans 14 amino acids. The V end lost 7 bases, the J end lost 1 base, and 14 bases lay between the germline ends. CDR1 and CDR2 (germline): SGHNT, YYREEE (reference sequence). CDR3 coding DNA: TGTGCCAGCCTGGGGGGTAATCGGAACACTGAAGCTTTCTTT. Translating it yields CASLGGNRNTEAFF.

CDR3 in amino acids: CSVRQPLFTF. In nucleotides, the CDR3 is TGCAGCGTTAGACAGCCGTTGTTCACCTTC. The chain carries TRBV29-1 and TRBJ1-2; D possibly corresponds to TRBD1 (5 bases). The CDR3 has 10 amino acids. V was clipped by 5 bases and J by 13 bases, with 14 bases between them. Per the germline V gene, CDR1 is SQVTM and CDR2 is ANQGSEA. Variable domain in full (rest from reference TRBV29-1 and TRBJ1-2): SAVISQKPSRDICQRGTSLTIQCQVDSQVTMMFWYRQQPGQSLTLIATANQGSEATYESGFVIDKFPISRPNLTFSTLTVSNMSPEDSSIYLCSVRQPLFTFGSGTRLTVV.